This record concerns one TCR beta chain sequence. There are many counts of this clonotype. It lacks a known antigen. No qualities accompany the bases; no much larger clone lies one base away. The reads were generated on an Illumina NovaSeq 6000. cDNA libraries for TCRalpha and TCRbeta were prepared by 5'RACE using constant-segment primers, with sample barcodes and unique molecular identifiers added. RNA was extracted from every sample with Trizol reagent. The libraries were amplified in two PCR steps, and the second step added a second sample barcode and Illumina TruSeq adapters. Sequencing of the libraries was done on an Illumina NovaSeq, producing 2 x 150 bp paired-end reads. In the original analysis: Reads were demultiplexed and collapsed into UMI-guided consensus sequences with migec v1.2.7. Using mixcr v2.1.11, the UMI consensuses were aligned to TRA and TRB V and J templates and assembled into clonotypes. A clonotype was counted as expanded or contracted only when both edgeR and NoisET called the clonotype significant, with the noise models trained on biological replicates. For edgeR calls, the thresholds were a false discovery rate-adjusted p below 0.01 and a log2 fold-change of 1. As an exploratory analysis of dynamics, PCA with hierarchical clustering was applied to max-normalized trajectories of the 1000 most abundant clonotypes. Separately sequenced CD4+ and CD8+ repertoires were used to assign a CD4 or CD8 phenotype to each responding clone. In TCRdb, the public reads were trimmed at Q25 with fastp and aligned with MiXCR, with productive beta chains retained. Merged by CDR3 protein, the rows form single entries marked with the most common genes and DNA. TCRdb's processing, not the authors' own work, is the source of the V and J calls. This sample gives 300,000 to 400,000 distinct CDR3 sequences in total; around 15% of them show up just once. The biggest ten clones account for approximately 20% of the sample.

Ficoll-Paque density gradient centrifugation was the method used to isolate PBMCs. This sample is part of a study of T-cell memory formation after mild COVID-19 (dated by TCRdb to 2020 to 2023). About the study as a whole: Most TCR sequence clusters were specific to one of the two donors. Longitudinal TCRalpha and TCRbeta repertoire sequencing tracked T-cell clones expanding and contracting after mild COVID-19 in two donors. Two young, previously healthy adult volunteers, one female and one male, were included in the cohort. Overall study outcomes, separate from this receptor: Balanced CD4/CD8 phenotypes were observed for clones contracting from day 15 to 85, whereas a bias towards CD4+ was observed for a second wave of clones expanding from day 15 to 37. Contracting CD4+ clones were located mainly in the CM and EM memory subsets, whereas CD8+ clones were found to be enriched in EMRA. SARS-CoV-2 specificity of the second-wave clones peaking on day 37 was not confirmed. Some responding clones were detected in pre-infection memory, suggesting pre-existing cross-reactive memory T cells joined the SARS-CoV-2 response. Only a couple of mild cases were covered by the study, and larger cohorts that include severe cases with pre-infection samples were considered necessary.

The germline V gene (reference sequence) gives CDR1 as SEHNR and CDR2 as FQNEAQ. V is pared back by 5 bases and J by 4 bases, with 12 bases lying between the germline termini. The cysteine opens and the phenylalanine closes a CDR3 of 15 amino acids. Only the CDR3 DNA is retained, 45 bases long and in frame from the first base. Recombination linked TRBV7-9 to TRBJ2-6; matching of 6 bases hints at TRBD1 as the D gene. The sequenced material came from PBMCs or a T cell subset sorted from them (not recorded which). This TCR was recovered from a man aged 18 to 30 who had mild COVID-19 (a few samples of this study predate the infection). The sample titles of this study are shuffled in the database, so cell type and time point are left out; the donor was told from shared clones. The DNA sequence is TGTGCCAGCAGCAAACAGGGCGGGGGGGCCAACGTCCTGACTTTC. Its translation reads: CASSKQGGGANVLTF.